What follows are 11 T cell receptor beta chains derived from one specimen sequenced in a study of T cell responses to AZD1222 COVID-19 vaccine. Sequencing was performed with immunoSEQ multiplex PCR; in TCRdb, only in-frame clones are kept and a portion is missing. The data hold 65,000 to 80,000 clones, with more than 90% observed a single time. This sample comprised peripheral blood, obtained on day 0 of AZD1222 vaccination. The receptor set was obtained from an adult in good health.

V gene TRBV7-2 combines with J gene TRBJ1-2; D may be TRBD1 (5 bases). Germline V gene sequence: CDR1 SGHTA, CDR2 FQGNSA. This CDR3 has 14 amino acids. V lost 4 bases, J lost 8 bases, and 17 bases lay in between. The CDR3 coding sequence is TGTGCCAGCAGCTCGACCGGGACCCCCTCCGGCTACACCTTC. It specifies CASSSTGTPSGYTF. Drawing the rest from reference TRBV7-2 and TRBJ1-2, the complete variable domain is GAGVSQSPSNKVTEKGKDVELRCDPISGHTALYWYRQSLGQGLEFLIYFQGNSAPDKSGLPSDRFSAERTGGSVSTLTIQRTQQEDSAVYLCASSSTGTPSGYTFGSGTRLTVV.

The chain links TRBV11-3 to TRBJ2-2, with unresolved D. V was clipped by 5 bases and J by 0 bases, with 7 bases between them. The CDR3 totals 14 residues. The germline V gene encodes CDR1 SGHNT and CDR2 YENEEA. The CDR3 is CASSKFANTGELFF. The CDR3 DNA is TGTGCCAGCAGCAAGTTCGCGAACACCGGGGAGCTGTTTTTT.

The CDR3 nucleotides read TGCGCCAGCAGCCAAGGGGTAAATCAGCCCCAGCATTTT. Its protein is CASSQGVNQPQHF. The V and J genes are TRBV4-1 and TRBJ1-5, with D hard to call. The ends were cut back, 1 base at V and 4 bases at J, with 5 bases in the middle. The CDR3 consists of 13 residues. Germline-derived CDR1 and CDR2 are MGHRA and YSYEKL.

V usage is TRBV30 and J usage is TRBJ2-1; D uncertain. The CDR3 runs 17 residues. The ends were cut back, 0 bases at V and 2 bases at J, with 17 bases in the middle. Germline V CDR1 and CDR2: GTSNPN, SVGIG (reference sequence). This chain's CDR3 is CAWSVKPDPRTYNEQFF. The CDR3 region has the DNA TGTGCCTGGAGTGTAAAACCGGACCCTCGAACCTACAATGAGCAGTTCTTC.

There are a few counts of this clone. V and J are TRBV29-1 and TRBJ2-1, with 9 nucleotides matching TRBD1. CDR1 is SQVTM and CDR2 is ANQGSEA in the germline V gene. V was clipped by 6 bases and J by 6 bases; unmatched bases: 9. This CDR3 spans 14 amino acids. The CDR3 region has the DNA TGCAGCGTAGGGGACAGGGCTTTGGGCAATGAGCAGTTCTTC. It codes for CSVGDRALGNEQFF.

DNA for the CDR3: TGTGCCAGCAGTGAGGGGGCTCCCGATACGCAGTATTTT. It codes for CASSEGAPDTQYF. The rearrangement uses TRBV6-4 and TRBJ2-3, with D perhaps matching TRBD1 (6 bases). Between the trimmed V and J ends, which lost 3 bases and 6 bases, there was a span of 10 bases. The length of the CDR3 is 13 residues. Germline CDR1 reads MRHNA; CDR2 reads SNTAGT.

The chain recombines TRBV6-5 with TRBJ1-2, with D unclear. Per the germline V gene, CDR1 is MNHEY and CDR2 is SVGAGI. The CDR3 covers 14 residues. Trimming stripped 8 bases from V and 3 bases from J, with 16 bases between. The CDR3: CASGRLDGYYGYTF. CDR3 nucleotide sequence: TGTGCCAGCGGTCGCCTCGACGGGTACTATGGCTACACCTTC.

V and J are TRBV7-9 and TRBJ2-1; 13 bases line up with TRBD2. Germline V gene data show CDR1 as SEHNR and CDR2 as FQNEAQ (reference sequence). The V segment lost 6 bases and the J segment 6 bases; nucleotides outside the gene matches: 5. CDR3 size: 15 residues. CDR3 DNA sequence: TGTGCCAGCAGACCCGGGACTAGCGGGGTCAATGAGCAGTTCTTC. It translates to CASRPGTSGVNEQFF.

The CDR3 reads CASSPSGTGDAGYTF. In DNA form, the CDR3 reads TGTGCCAGCTCACCGAGCGGGACAGGGGATGCGGGCTACACCTTC. The J gene is TRBJ1-2, the V gene TRBV18, with 10 bases lining up with TRBD1. The CDR3 loop spans 15 amino acids. The J segment lost 8 bases and the V segment lost 3 bases, leaving 9 bases of the junction unmatched. Germline loops: CDR1 KGHSH, CDR2 LQKENI.

This chain joins TRBV7-9 and TRBJ2-6; D is ambiguous. Between the trimmed V and J ends, which lost 7 bases and 3 bases, there was a span of 16 bases. The CDR3 is 16 amino acids. Germline CDR1 is SEHNR and CDR2 is FQNEAQ (reference sequence). CDR3 sequence reads: CASTFSGFGGANVLTF. The CDR3 nucleotides read TGTGCCAGCACCTTTTCGGGTTTTGGTGGGGCCAACGTCCTGACTTTC.

This chain links TRBV27 with TRBJ2-1; D is uncertain. Germline V gives CDR1 MNHEY, CDR2 SMNVEV (reference sequence). This CDR3 spans 11 amino acids. V gave up 3 bases and J gave up 9 bases, with 6 bases separating them. CDR3 protein: CASSFSGEQFF. CDR3 nucleotide sequence: TGTGCCAGCAGTTTTTCGGGTGAGCAGTTCTTC.